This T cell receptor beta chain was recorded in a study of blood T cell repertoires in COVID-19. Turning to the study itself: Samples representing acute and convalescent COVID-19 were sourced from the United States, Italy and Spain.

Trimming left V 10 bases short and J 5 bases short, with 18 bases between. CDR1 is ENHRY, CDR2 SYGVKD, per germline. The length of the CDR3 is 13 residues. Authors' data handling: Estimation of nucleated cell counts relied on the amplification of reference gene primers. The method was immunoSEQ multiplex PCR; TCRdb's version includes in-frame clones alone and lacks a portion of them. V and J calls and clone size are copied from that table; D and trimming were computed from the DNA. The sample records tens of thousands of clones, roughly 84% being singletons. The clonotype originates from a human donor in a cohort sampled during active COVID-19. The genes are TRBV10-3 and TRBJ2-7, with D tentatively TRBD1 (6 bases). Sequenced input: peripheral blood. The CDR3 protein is CASTTGTFHEQYF. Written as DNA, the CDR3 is TGTGCCAGCACAACAGGGACGTTCCACGAGCAGTACTTC.